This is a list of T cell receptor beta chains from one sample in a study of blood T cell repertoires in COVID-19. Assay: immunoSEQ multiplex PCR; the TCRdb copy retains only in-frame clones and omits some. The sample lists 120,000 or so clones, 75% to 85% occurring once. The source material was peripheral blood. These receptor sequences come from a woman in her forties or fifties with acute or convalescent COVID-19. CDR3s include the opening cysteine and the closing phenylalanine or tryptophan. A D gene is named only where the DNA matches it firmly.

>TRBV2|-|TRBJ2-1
CASSRGGVEQFF
TGTGCCAGCTCCCGAGGGGGGGTTGAGCAGTTCTTC
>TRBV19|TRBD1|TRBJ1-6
CASGQLNSPLHF
TGTGCCTCGGGACAGCTGAATTCACCCCTCCACTTT
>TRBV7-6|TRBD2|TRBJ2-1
CASSFRLAGALDLNEQFF
TGTGCCAGCAGCTTCCGGCTAGCGGGAGCCTTGGATCTAAATGAGCAGTTCTTC
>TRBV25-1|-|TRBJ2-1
CASRRDYLEQFF
TGTGCCAGCAGGAGAGACTACCTAGAGCAGTTCTTC
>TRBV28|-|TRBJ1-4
CASSRAGLGEKLFF
TGTGCCAGCAGCAGGGCGGGGCTCGGTGAAAAACTGTTTTTT
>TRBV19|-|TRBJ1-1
CASIPGPGYSAFF
TGTGCCAGTATTCCAGGCCCCGGCTACTCAGCTTTCTTT
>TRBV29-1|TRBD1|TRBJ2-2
CSVEKKGALTGELFF
TGCAGCGTTGAAAAAAAGGGGGCTTTAACCGGGGAGCTGTTTTTT
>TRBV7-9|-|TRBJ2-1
CASTDRIEQFF
TGTGCCAGCACAGATAGAATTGAGCAGTTCTTC
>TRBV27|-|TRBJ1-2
CASSAFPTGGGYTF
TGTGCCAGCAGCGCTTTCCCGACGGGTGGTGGCTACACCTTC
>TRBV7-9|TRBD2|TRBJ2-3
CASRDGRAADTQYF
TGTGCCAGCAGAGATGGGAGGGCCGCAGATACGCAGTATTTT
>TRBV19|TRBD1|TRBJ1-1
CASSYRGSAEAFF
TGTGCCAGTAGTTACAGGGGGTCGGCTGAAGCTTTCTTT